The T cell receptor (beta chain) described here comes from a study of T cells in Graves' hyperthyroidism and ophthalmopathy. Diagnostic assessment was based on clinical symptoms, serum thyroxine and TRAb, thyroid ultrasound and orbital computed tomography. RNA transcripts provided the source from which TCR beta CDR3 regions were amplified. The TCR CDR3 first-round RT-PCR relied on the HTBI primer set. TCRdb re-called the multiplex PCR reads with MiXCR, one entry per CDR3 protein. The repertoire holds about 350,000 distinct CDR3 sequences, 15% to 20% seen once, with roughly a sixth in the top ten. Sequencing was carried out using blood. The source is a woman between 40 and 55 years old with Graves' ophthalmopathy.

For the CDR3, the DNA is TGCAGTGCTGGAGGACTAGCGGCCTACGAGCAGTACTTC. This codes for CSAGGLAAYEQYF. The chain recombines TRBV20-1 with TRBJ2-7; 10 bases agree with TRBD2. The V segment lost 5 bases and the J segment 2 bases; nucleotides outside the gene matches: 3. This CDR3 spans 13 amino acids. Germline lookup yields CDR1 DFQATT and CDR2 SNEGSKA (reference sequence).